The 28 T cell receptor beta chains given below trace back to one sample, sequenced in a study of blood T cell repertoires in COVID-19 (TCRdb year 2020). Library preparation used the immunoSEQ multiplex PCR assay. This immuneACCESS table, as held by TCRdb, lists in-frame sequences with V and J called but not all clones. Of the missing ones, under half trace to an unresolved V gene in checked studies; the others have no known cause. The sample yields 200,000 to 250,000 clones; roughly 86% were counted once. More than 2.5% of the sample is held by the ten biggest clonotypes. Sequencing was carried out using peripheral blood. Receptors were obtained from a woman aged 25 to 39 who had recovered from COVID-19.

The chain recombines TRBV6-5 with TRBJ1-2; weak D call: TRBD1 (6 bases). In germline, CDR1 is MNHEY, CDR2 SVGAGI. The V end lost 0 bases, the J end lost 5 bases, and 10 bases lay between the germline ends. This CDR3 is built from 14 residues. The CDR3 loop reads CASSYSTTGYGYTF. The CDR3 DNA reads TGTGCCAGCAGTTACTCGACAACAGGGTATGGCTACACCTTC.

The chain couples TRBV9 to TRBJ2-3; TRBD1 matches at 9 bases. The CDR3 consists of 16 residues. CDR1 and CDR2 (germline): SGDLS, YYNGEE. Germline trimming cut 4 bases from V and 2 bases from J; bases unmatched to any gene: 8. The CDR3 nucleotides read TGTGCCAGCAGCCCTCCCGACAGGGGGTTCACAGATACGCAGTATTTT. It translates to CASSPPDRGFTDTQYF.

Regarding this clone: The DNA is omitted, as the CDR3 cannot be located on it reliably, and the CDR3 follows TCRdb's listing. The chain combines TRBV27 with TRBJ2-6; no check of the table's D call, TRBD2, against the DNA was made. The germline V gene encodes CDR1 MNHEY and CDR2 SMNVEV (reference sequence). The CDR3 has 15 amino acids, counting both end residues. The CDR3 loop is CASSSSESGANVLTF.

CDR3 nucleotide sequence: TGTGCCAGCAGCCAAGACGCGCAGACCCAGTACTTC. Its translation is CASSQDAQTQYF. V gene TRBV3-1 (or the pseudogene TRBV3-2) combines with J gene TRBJ2-5; D gene ambiguous. V was clipped by 0 bases and J by 6 bases, with 5 bases between them. The CDR3 runs to 12 residues. Germline V lookup: CDR1 LGHDT, CDR2 YNNKEL (reference sequence).

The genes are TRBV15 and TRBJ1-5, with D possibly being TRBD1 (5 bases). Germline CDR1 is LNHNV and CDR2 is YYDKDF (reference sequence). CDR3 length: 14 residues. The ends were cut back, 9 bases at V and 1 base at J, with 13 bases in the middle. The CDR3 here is CATGEGLSNQPQHF. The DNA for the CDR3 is TGTGCCACGGGGGAGGGCCTAAGCAATCAGCCCCAGCATTTT.

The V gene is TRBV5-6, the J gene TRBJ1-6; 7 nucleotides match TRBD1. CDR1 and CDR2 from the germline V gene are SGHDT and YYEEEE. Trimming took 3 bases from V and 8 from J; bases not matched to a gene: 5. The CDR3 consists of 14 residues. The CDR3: CASSYDRVDSPLHF. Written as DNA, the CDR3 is TGTGCCAGCAGCTACGACAGGGTGGATTCACCCCTCCACTTT.

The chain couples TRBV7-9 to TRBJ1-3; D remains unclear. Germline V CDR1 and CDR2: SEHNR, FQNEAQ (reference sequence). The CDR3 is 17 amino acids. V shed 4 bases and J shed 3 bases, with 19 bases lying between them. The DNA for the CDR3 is TGTGCCAGCAGCTCTGGGCTATACTCCGGTGATGGAAACACCATATATTTT. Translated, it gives CASSSGLYSGDGNTIYF.

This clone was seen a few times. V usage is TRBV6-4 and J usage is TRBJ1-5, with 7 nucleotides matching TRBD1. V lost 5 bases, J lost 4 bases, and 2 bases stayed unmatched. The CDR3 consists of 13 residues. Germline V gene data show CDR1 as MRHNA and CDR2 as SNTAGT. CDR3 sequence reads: CASSRDSNQPQHF. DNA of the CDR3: TGTGCCAGCAGTCGGGACAGTAATCAGCCCCAGCATTTT.

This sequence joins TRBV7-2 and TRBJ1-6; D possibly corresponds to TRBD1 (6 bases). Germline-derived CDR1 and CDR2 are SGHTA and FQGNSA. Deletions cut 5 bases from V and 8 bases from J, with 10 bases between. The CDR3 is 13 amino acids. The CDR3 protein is CASSQNRDSPLHF. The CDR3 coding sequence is TGTGCCAGCAGCCAAAACAGGGATTCACCCCTCCACTTT.

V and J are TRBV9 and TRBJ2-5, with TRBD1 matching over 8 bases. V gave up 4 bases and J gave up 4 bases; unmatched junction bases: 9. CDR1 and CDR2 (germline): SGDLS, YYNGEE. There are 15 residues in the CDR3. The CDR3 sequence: CASSTPDRVGETQYF. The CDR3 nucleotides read TGTGCCAGCAGCACACCGGACAGGGTGGGAGAGACCCAGTACTTC.

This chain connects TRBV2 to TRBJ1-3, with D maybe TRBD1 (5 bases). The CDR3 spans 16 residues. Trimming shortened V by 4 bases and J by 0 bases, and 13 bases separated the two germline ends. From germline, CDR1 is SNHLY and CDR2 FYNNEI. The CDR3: CASSARRGVSGNTIYF. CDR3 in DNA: TGTGCCAGCAGTGCCCGTAGGGGTGTCTCTGGAAACACCATATATTTT.

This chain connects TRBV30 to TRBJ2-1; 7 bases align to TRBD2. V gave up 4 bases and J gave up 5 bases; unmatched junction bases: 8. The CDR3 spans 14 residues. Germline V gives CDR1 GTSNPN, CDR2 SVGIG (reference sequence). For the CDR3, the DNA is TGTGCCTGGACCCCCGGGACTACTAACAATGAGCAGTTCTTC. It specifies CAWTPGTTNNEQFF.

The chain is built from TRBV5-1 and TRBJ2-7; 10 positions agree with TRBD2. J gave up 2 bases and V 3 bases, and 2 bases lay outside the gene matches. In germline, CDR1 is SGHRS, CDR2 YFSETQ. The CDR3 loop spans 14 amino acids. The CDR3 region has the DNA TGCGCCAGCAGCTCTACTAGCGGGGCCTACGAGCAGTACTTC. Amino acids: CASSSTSGAYEQYF.

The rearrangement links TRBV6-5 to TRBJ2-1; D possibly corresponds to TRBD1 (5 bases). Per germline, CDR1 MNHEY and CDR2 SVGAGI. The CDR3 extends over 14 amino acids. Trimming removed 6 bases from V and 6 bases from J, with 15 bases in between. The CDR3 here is CASRPTPGFNEQFF. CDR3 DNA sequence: TGTGCCAGCAGGCCTACTCCAGGGTTCAATGAGCAGTTCTTC.

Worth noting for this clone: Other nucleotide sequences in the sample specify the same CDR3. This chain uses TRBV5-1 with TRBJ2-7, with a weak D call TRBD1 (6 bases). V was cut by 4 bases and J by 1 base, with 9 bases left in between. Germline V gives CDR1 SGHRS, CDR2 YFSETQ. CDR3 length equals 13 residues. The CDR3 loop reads CASSLTGSYEQYF. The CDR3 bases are TGCGCCAGCAGCCTGACAGGATCCTACGAGCAGTACTTC.

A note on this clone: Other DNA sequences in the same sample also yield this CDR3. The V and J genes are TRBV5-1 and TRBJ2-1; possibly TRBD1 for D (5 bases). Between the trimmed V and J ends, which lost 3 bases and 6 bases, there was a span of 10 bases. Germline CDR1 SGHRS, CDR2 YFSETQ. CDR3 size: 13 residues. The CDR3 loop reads CASSSIQGNEQFF. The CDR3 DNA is TGCGCCAGCAGCTCGATCCAGGGCAATGAGCAGTTCTTC.

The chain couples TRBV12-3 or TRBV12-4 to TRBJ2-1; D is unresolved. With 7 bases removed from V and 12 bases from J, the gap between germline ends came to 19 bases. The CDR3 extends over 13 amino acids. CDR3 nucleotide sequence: TGTGCCAGCACTTACAATGTCCATGATGGGCAGTTCTTC. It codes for CASTYNVHDGQFF.

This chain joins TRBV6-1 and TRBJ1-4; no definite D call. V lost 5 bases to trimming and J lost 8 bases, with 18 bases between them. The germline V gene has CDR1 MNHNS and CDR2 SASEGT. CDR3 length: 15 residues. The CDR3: CASSPMNMIGEKLFF. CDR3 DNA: TGTGCCAGCAGTCCCATGAACATGATTGGCGAAAAACTGTTTTTT.

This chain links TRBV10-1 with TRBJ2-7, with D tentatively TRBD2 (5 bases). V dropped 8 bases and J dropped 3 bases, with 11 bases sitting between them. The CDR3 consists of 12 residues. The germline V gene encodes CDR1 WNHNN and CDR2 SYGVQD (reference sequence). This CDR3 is CASGEGSYEQYF. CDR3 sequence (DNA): TGCGCCAGCGGAGAGGGAAGCTACGAGCAGTACTTC.

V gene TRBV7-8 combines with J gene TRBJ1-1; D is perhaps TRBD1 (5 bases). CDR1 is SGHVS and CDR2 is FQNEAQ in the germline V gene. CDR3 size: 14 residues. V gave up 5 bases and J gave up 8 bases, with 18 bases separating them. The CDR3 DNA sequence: TGTGCCAGCAGCCACCTTTCCCCAGGGCTCGAAGCTTTCTTT. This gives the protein CASSHLSPGLEAFF.

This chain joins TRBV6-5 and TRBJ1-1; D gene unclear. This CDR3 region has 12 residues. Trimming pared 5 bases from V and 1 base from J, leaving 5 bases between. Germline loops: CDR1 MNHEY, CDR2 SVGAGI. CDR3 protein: CASSRGNTEAFF. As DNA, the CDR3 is TGTGCCAGCAGTCGGGGGAACACTGAAGCTTTCTTT.

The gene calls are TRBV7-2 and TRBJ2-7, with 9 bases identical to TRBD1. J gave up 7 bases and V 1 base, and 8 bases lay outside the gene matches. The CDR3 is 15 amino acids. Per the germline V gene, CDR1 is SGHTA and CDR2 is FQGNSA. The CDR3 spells CASSLGPQGAGEQYF. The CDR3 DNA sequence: TGTGCCAGCAGCTTAGGGCCACAGGGGGCGGGGGAGCAGTACTTC.

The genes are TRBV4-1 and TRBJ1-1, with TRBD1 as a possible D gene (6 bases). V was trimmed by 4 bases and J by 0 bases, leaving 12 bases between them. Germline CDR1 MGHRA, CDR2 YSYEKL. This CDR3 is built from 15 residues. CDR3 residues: CASSPPRGMNTEAFF. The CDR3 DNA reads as TGCGCCAGCAGCCCCCCCAGGGGAATGAACACTGAAGCTTTCTTT.

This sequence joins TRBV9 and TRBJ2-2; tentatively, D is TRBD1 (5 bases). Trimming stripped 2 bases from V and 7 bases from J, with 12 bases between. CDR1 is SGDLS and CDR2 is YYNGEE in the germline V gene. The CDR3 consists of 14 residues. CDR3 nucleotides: TGTGCCAGCAGCGTTTTAGGGGTTGGCGGGGAGCTGTTTTTT. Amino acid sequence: CASSVLGVGGELFF. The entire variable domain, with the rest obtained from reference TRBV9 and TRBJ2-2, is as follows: DSGVTQTPKHLITATGQRVTLRCSPRSGDLSVYWYQQSLDQGLQFLIQYYNGEERAKGNILERFSAQQFPDLHSELNLSSLELGDSALYFCASSVLGVGGELFFGEGSRLTVL.

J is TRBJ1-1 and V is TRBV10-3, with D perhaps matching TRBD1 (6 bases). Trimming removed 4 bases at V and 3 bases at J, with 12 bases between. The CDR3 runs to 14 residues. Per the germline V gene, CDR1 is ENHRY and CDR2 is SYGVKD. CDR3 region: CAISAGERDTEAFF. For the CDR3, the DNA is TGTGCCATCAGTGCAGGGGAGAGGGACACTGAAGCTTTCTTT.

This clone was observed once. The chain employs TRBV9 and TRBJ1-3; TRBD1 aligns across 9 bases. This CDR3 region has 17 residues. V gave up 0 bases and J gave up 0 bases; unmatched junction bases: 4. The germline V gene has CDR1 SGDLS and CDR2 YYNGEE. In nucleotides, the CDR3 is TGTGCCAGCAGCGTAGGAACAGGGGGCGCCTCTGGAAACACCATATATTTT. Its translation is CASSVGTGGASGNTIYF.

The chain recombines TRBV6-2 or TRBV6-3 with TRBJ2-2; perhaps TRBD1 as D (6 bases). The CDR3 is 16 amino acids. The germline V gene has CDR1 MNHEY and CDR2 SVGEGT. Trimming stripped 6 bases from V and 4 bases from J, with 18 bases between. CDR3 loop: CASSLRQDTTTGELFF. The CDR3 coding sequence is TGTGCCAGCAGCCTTCGACAGGATACAACCACCGGGGAGCTGTTTTTT.

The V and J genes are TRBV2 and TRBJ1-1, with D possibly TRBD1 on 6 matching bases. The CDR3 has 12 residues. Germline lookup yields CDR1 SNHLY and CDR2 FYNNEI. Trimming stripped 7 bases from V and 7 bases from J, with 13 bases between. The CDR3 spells CASTEQGYEAFF. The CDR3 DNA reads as TGTGCCAGCACCGAGCAGGGGTATGAAGCTTTCTTT.